This T cell receptor (beta chain) is drawn from a study of OX40 agonist ivuxolimab in advanced cancers. Study-wide results and caveats: Among the lowest peripheral clonal expansion occurred in 0.1-3.0 mg/kg partial responders.

With respect to this clone: Its target is unknown.

J lost 7 bases, V lost 0 bases, and 5 bases had no gene match. The CDR3 extends over 14 amino acids. The germline V gene has CDR1 SGHRS and CDR2 YFSETQ. Here immunoSEQ multiplex PCR was the method, and the copy in TCRdb shows in-frame clones only, minus some. The sample consists of approximately 67,000 clones, approximately 93% of them appearing once. Material: CD4+ or CD8+ T cells sorted from blood, obtained in a trial of the OX40 agonist ivuxolimab. The TCR was taken from an adult with an advanced solid tumor such as melanoma, head and neck, liver or kidney cancer. This chain uses TRBV5-1 with TRBJ1-2; TRBD1 matches at 8 bases. CDR3 residues: CASSLGRTGFGYTF. As DNA, the CDR3 is TGCGCCAGCAGCTTGGGTAGGACAGGGTTTGGCTACACCTTC.